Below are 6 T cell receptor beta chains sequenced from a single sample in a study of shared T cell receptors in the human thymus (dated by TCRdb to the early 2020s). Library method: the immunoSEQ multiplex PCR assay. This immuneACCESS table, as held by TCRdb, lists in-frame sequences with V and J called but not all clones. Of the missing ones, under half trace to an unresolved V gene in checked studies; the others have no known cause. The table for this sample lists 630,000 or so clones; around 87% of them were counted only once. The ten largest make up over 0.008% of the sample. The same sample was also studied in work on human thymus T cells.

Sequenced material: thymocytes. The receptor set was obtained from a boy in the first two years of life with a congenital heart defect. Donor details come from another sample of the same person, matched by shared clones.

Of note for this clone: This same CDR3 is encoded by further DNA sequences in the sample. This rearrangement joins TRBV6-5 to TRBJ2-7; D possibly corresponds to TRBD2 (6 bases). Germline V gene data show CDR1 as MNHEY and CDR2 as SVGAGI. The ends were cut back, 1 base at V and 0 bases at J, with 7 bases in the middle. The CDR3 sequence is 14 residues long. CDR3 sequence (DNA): TGTGCCAGCAGTTACTTGCGGGACTCCTACGAGCAGTACTTC. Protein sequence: CASSYLRDSYEQYF.

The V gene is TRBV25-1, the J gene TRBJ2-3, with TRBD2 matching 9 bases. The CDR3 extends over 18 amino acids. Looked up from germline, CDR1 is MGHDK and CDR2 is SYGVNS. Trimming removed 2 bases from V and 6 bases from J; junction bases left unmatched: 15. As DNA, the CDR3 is TGTGCCAGCAGTGAAGGGGAGCTTTATGCGGGGGGGCGGGATACGCAGTATTTT. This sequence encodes CASSEGELYAGGRDTQYF.

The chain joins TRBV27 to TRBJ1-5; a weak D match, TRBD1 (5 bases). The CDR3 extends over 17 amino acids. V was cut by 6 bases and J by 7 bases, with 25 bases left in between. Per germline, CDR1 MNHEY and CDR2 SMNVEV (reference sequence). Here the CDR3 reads CASRPTLSYRYRQPQHF. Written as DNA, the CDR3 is TGTGCCAGCAGACCCACCCTTAGTTACAGGTACAGACAGCCCCAGCATTTT.

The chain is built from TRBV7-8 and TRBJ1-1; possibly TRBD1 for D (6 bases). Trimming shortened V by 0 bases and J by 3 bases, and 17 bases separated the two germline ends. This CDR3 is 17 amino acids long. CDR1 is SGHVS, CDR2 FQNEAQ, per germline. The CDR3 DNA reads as TGTGCCAGCAGCTTAGCAGGGCAGGGGAGTGAGGACACTGAAGCTTTCTTT. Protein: CASSLAGQGSEDTEAFF.

CDR3 bases: TGTGCCTGGAGTTCAGATCCAGCGGGAGGAGGTCCAGATGAGCAGTTCTTC. Its protein product is CAWSSDPAGGGPDEQFF. The chain uses TRBV30 and TRBJ2-1; 9 nucleotides line up with TRBD2. V lost 2 bases to trimming and J lost 8 bases; unmatched junction nucleotides: 16. This CDR3 has 17 amino acids. CDR1 is GTSNPN, CDR2 SVGIG, per germline (reference sequence).

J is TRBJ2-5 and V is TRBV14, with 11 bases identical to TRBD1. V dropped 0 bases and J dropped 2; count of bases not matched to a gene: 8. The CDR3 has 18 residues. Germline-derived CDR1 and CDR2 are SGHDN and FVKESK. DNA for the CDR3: TGTGCCAGCAGCCAAGAAGACGGGACAGGGGGTTCACAAGAGACCCAGTACTTC. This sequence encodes CASSQEDGTGGSQETQYF.